The T cell receptor beta chain under discussion was sequenced for a study of shared clonotypes between healthy human individuals. Every subset's genomic DNA went evenly onto several immunoSEQ plates. Libraries were prepared by immunoSEQ multiplex PCR; TCRdb keeps only in-frame clonotypes and omits some of them. The sample holds roughly 1.5 million clones, around 98% seen once. The CDR3 length is 17 residues. The J segment lost 4 bases and the V segment lost 4 bases, leaving 12 bases of the junction unmatched. Looked up from germline, CDR1 is KGHSH and CDR2 is LQKENI. This clonotype was obtained from a man in his thirties or forties in good health. Sequenced material: naive CD4+ T cells sorted from blood. Subset reported: CD45RA+ positively selected. The J gene is TRBJ2-1, the V gene TRBV18; TRBD2 matches at 8 bases. CDR3 DNA sequence: TGTGCCAGCTCACTTTTTCGCCCGGGACTAGAATACAATGAGCAGTTCTTC. Its protein is CASSLFRPGLEYNEQFF.